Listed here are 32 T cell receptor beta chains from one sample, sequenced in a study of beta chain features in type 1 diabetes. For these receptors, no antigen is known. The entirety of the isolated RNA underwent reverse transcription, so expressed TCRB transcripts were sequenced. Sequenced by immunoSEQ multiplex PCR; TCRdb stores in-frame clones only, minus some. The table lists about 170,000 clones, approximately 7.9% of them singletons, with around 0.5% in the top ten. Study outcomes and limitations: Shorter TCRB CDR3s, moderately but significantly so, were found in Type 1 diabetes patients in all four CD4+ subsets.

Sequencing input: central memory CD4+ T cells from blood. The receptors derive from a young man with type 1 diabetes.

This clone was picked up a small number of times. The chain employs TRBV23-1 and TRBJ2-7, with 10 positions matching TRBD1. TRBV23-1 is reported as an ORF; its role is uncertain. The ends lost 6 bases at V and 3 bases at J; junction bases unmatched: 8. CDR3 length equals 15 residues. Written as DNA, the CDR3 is TGCGCCAGCAGCACTTTCGGGACAGGGGACTACGAGCAGTACTTC. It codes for CASSTFGTGDYEQYF.

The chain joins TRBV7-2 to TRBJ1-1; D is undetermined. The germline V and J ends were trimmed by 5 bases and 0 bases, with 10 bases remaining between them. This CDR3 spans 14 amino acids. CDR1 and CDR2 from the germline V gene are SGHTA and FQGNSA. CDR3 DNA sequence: TGTGCCAGCAGCCCTAGTGCATTGAACACTGAAGCTTTCTTT. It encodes CASSPSALNTEAFF.

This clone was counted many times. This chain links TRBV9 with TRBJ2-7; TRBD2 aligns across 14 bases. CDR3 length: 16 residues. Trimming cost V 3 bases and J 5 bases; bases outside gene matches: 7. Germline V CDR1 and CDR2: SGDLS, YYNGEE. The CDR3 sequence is CASSAMTSGRAHEQYF. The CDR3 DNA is TGTGCCAGCAGCGCCATGACTAGCGGGAGGGCCCACGAGCAGTACTTC. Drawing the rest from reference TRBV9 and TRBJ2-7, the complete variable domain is DSGVTQTPKHLITATGQRVTLRCSPRSGDLSVYWYQQSLDQGLQFLIQYYNGEERAKGNILERFSAQQFPDLHSELNLSSLELGDSALYFCASSAMTSGRAHEQYFGPGTRLTVT.

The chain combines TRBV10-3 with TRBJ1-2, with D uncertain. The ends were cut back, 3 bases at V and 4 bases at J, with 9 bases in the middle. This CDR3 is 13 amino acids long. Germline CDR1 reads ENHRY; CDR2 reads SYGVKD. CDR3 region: CAISDTGSYGYTF. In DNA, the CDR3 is TGTGCCATCAGTGATACGGGGTCCTATGGCTACACCTTC.

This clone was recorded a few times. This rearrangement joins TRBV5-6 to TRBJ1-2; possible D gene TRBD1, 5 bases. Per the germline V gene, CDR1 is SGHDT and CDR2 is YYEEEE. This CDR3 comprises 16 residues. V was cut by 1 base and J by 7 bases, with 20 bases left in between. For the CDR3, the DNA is TGTGCCAGCAGCTTGCCTCAAGGCGCAGGGAGGCGTGGCTACACCTTC. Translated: CASSLPQGAGRRGYTF.

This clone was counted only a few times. CDR3 sequence: CSGKRGGPNTEAFF. The CDR3 DNA follows: TGCAGCGGCAAAAGGGGGGGCCCGAACACTGAAGCTTTCTTT. The rearrangement links TRBV29-1 to TRBJ1-1, with D perhaps matching TRBD1 (6 bases). The V and J ends lost 7 bases and 1 base respectively, with 16 bases between them. The CDR3 covers 14 residues. CDR1 is SQVTM, CDR2 ANQGSEA, per germline.

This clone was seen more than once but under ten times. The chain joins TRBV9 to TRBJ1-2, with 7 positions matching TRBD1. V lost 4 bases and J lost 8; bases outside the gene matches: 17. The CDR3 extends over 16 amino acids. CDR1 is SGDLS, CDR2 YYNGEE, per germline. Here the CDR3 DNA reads TGTGCCAGCAGCCCTGCTATGACAGGGCCGCCTCGAGGCTACACCTTC. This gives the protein CASSPAMTGPPRGYTF.

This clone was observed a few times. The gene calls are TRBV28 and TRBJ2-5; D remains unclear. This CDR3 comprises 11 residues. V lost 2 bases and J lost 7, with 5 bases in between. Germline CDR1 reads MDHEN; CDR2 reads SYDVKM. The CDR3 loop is CASSLRATQYF. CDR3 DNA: TGTGCCAGCAGTTTACGCGCGACCCAGTACTTC.

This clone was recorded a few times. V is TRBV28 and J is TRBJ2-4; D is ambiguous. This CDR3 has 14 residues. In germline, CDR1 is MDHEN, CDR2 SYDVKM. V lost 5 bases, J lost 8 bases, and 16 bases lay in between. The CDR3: CASSLQIAPDIQYF. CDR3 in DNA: TGTGCCAGCAGTCTACAGATCGCGCCAGACATTCAGTACTTC.

The CDR3 DNA is TGCGCCAGCAGTCAACTCTCTTCCGGGACAGGGGAGAAGACCCAGTACTTC. As protein: CASSQLSSGTGEKTQYF. The chain is built from TRBV23-1 and TRBJ2-5, with 10 bases fitting TRBD1. TRBV23-1 is an ORF; its function is uncertain. V gave up 2 bases and J gave up 6 bases; unmatched junction bases: 12. The CDR3 runs to 17 residues.

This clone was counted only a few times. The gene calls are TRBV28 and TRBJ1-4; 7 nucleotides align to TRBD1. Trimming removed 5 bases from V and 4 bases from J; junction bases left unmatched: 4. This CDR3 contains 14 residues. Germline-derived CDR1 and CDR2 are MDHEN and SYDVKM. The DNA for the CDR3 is TGTGCCAGCAGTCCCGGGACAGTTAATGAAAAACTGTTTTTT. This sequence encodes CASSPGTVNEKLFF. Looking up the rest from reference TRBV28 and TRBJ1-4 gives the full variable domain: DVKVTQSSRYLVKRTGEKVFLECVQDMDHENMFWYRQDPGLGLRLIYFSYDVKMKEKGDIPEGYSVSREKKERFSLILESASTNQTSMYLCASSPGTVNEKLFFGSGTQLSVL.

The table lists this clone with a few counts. The CDR3 sequence: CASSVDTGREQFF. Written as DNA, the CDR3 is TGTGCCAGCAGCGTAGATACTGGGCGTGAGCAGTTCTTC. The genes are TRBV9 and TRBJ2-1; D is unclear. Germline assignment: CDR1 SGDLS and CDR2 YYNGEE. The CDR3 contains 13 residues. V lost 0 bases and J lost 9, with 10 bases in between.

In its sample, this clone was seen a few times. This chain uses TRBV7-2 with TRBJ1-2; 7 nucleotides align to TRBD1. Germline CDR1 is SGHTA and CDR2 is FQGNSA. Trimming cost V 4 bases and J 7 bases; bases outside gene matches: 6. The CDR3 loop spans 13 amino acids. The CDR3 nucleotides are TGTGCCAGCAGCTCCGACAGGGAGAGTGGCTACACCTTC. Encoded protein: CASSSDRESGYTF.

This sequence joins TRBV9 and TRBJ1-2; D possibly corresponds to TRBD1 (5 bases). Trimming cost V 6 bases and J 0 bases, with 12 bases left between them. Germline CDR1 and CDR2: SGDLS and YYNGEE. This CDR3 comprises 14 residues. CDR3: CASTTGIPNYGYTF. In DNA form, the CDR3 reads TGTGCCAGCACTACAGGAATACCTAACTATGGCTACACCTTC.

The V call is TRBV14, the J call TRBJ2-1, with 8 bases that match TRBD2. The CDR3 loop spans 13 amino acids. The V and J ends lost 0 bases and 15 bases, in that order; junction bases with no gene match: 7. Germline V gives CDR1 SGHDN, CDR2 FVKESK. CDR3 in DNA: TGTGCCAGCAGCCAAGATCGGGCGGGGGGCCTGTTCTTC. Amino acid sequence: CASSQDRAGGLFF.

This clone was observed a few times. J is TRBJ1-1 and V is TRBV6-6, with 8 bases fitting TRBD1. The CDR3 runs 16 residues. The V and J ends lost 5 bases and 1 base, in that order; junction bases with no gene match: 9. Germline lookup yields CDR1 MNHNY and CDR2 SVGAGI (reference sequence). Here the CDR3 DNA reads TGTGCCAGCAGTCTACGACAGGGGTCGCAGAACACTGAAGCTTTCTTT. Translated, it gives CASSLRQGSQNTEAFF.

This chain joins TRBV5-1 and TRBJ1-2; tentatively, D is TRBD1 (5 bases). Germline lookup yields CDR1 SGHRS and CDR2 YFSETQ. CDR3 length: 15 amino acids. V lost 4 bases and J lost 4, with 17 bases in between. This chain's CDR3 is CASSIDSSLSYGYTF. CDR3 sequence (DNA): TGCGCCAGCAGCATTGACAGTTCACTTTCCTATGGCTACACCTTC. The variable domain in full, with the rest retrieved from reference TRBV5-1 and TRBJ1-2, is KAGVTQTPRYLIKTRGQQVTLSCSPISGHRSVSWYQQTPGQGLQFLFEYFSETQRNKGNFPGRFSGRQFSNSRSEMNVSTLELGDSALYLCASSIDSSLSYGYTFGSGTRLTVV.

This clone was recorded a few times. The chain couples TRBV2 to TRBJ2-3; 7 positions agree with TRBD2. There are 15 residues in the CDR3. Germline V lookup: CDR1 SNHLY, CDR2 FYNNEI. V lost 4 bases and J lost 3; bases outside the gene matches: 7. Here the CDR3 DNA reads TGTGCCAGCAGTGGTCAAGCGGGAAGGACAGATACGCAGTATTTT. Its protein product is CASSGQAGRTDTQYF.

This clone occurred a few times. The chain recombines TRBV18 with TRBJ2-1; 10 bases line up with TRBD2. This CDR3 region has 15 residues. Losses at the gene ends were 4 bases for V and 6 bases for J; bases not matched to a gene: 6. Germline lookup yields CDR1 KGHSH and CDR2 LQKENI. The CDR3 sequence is CASSQEGTSANEQFF. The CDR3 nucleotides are TGTGCCAGCTCACAAGAGGGGACTAGCGCCAATGAGCAGTTCTTC. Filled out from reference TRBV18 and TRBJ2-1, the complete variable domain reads NAGVMQNPRHLVRRRGQEARLRCSPMKGHSHVYWYRQLPEEGLKFMVYLQKENIIDESGMPKERFSAEFPKEGPSILRIQQVVRGDSAAYFCASSQEGTSANEQFFGPGTRLTVL.

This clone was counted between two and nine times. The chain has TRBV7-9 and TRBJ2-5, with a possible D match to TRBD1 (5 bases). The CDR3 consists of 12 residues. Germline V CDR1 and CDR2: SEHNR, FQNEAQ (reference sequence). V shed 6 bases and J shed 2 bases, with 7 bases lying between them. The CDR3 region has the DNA TGTGCCAGCAGGGACACGCAAGAGACCCAGTACTTC. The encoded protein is CASRDTQETQYF.

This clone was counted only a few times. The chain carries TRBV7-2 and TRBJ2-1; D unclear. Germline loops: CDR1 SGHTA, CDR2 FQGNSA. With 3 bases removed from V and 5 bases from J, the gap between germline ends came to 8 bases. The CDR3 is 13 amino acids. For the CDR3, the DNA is TGTGCCAGCAGCTTTCGACTCGACAATGAGCAGTTCTTC. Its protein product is CASSFRLDNEQFF.

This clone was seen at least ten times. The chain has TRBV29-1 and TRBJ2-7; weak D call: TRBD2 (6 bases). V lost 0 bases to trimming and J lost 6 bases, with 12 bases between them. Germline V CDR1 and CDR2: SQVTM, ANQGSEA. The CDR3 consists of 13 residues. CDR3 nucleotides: TGCAGCGTTGAAGAGTCTATCGGGGGCGAGCAGTACTTC. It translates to CSVEESIGGEQYF.

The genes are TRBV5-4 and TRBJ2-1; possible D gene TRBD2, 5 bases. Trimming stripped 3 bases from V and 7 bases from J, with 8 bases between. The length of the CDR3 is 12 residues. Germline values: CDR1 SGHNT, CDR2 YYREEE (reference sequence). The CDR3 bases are TGTGCCAGCAGCTCGGAGGTTAATGAGCAGTTCTTC. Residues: CASSSEVNEQFF.

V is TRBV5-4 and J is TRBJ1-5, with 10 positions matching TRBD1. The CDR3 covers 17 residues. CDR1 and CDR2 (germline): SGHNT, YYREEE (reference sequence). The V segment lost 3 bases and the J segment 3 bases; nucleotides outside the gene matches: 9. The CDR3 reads CASSYGTGDWPNQPQHF. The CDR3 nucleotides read TGTGCCAGCAGCTACGGGACAGGGGATTGGCCCAATCAGCCCCAGCATTTT.

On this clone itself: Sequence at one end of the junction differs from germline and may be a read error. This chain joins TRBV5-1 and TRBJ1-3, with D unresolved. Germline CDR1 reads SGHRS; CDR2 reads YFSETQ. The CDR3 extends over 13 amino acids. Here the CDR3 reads CASSYVPGDTIYF. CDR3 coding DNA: TGCGCCAGCAGTTACGTCCCTGGAGACACCATATATTTT.

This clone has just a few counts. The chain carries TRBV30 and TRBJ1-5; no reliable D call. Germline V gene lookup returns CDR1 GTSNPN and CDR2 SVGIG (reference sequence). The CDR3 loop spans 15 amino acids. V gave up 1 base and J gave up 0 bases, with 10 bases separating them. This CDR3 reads CAWSARGYSNQPQHF. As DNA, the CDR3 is TGTGCCTGGAGTGCACGGGGATATAGCAATCAGCCCCAGCATTTT. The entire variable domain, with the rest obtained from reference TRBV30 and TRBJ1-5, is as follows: SQTIHQWPATLVQPVGSPLSLECTVEGTSNPNLYWYRQAAGRGLQLLFYSVGIGQISSEVPQNLSASRPQDRQFILSSKKLLLSDSGFYLCAWSARGYSNQPQHFGDGTRLSIL.

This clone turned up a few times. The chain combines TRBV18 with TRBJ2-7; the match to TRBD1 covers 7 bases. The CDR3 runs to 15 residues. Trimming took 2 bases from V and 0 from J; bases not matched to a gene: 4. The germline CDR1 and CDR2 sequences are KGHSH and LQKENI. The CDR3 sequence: CASSPNRDSSYEQYF. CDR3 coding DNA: TGTGCCAGCTCACCAAACCGGGACAGCTCCTACGAGCAGTACTTC.

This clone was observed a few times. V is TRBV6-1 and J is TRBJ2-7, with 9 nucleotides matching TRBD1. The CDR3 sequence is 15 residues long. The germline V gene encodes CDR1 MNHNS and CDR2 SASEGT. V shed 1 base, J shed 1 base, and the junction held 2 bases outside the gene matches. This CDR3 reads CASSEGGTGSYEQYF. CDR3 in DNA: TGTGCCAGCAGTGAAGGAGGGACAGGGTCCTACGAGCAGTACTTC.

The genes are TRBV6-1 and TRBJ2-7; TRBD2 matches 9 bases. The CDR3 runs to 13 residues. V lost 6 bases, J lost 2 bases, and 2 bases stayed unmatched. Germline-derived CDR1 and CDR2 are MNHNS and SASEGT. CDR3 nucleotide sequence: TGTGCCAGCAGCGTAGCGGGGGCCTACGAGCAGTACTTC. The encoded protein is CASSVAGAYEQYF.

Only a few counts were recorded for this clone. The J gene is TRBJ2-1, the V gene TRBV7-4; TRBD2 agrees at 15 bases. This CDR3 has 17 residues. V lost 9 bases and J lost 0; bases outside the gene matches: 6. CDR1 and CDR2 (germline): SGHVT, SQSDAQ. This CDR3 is CARTGLAGGSSYNEQFF. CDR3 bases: TGTGCCAGGACGGGACTAGCGGGGGGAAGCTCCTACAATGAGCAGTTCTTC.

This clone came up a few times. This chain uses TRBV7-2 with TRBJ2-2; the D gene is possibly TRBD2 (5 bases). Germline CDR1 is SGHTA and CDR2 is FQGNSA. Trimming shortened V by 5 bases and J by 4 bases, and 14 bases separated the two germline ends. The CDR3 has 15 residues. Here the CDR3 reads CASSITSVPTGELFF. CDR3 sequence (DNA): TGTGCCAGCAGCATTACTAGTGTCCCCACCGGGGAGCTGTTTTTT.

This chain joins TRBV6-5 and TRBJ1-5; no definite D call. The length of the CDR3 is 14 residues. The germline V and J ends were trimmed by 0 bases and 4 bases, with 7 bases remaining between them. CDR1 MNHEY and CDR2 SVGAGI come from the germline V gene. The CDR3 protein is CASSYSAGNQPQHF. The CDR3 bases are TGTGCCAGCAGTTACTCGGCAGGTAATCAGCCCCAGCATTTT.